Below, one T cell receptor beta chain is given with its context. In the authors' workflow: Reference gene primer amplification in the assay estimated nucleated cell counts. TCRdb keeps only in-frame clones here, not all; method: immunoSEQ multiplex PCR. The DNA gave D and trimming, while V, J and clone size come from that table. The top ten clones hold 1.9% of a sample with under 250,000 clones, about four fifths of them seen once. Unmatched junction bases numbered 8, after V lost 5 bases and J lost 7 bases. The CDR3 has 15 amino acids. Germline V gives CDR1 SGHVS, CDR2 FNYEAQ. This specimen comes from a study of blood T cell repertoires in COVID-19. Whole-study context: Acute and convalescent COVID-19 specimens originated in the United States, Italy and Spain. Sources were T cells, B-cell-depleted T cells, or PBMCs; the material itself was cDNA or gDNA.

Sequencing input: peripheral blood. This clonotype was sampled from a young man who had recovered from COVID-19. The chain carries TRBV7-6 and TRBJ2-1; 10 bases map to TRBD2. This chain's CDR3 is CASSKRGGPRNEQFF. The DNA of the CDR3 is TGTGCCAGCAGCAAGCGGGGGGGCCCCCGGAATGAGCAGTTCTTC.